The TCR beta chain described here comes from a study of T cells in Graves' hyperthyroidism and ophthalmopathy. CDR1 and CDR2 (germline): GTSNPN, SVGIG (reference sequence). The CDR3 spans 13 residues. In the case of this clonotype: Being one base from a much bigger clone, this may be a read error.

What was amplified from RNA transcripts were TCR beta CDR3 regions. The HTBI primer set served for first-round RT-PCR of the TCR CDR3. TCRdb re-derived calls from the multiplex PCR reads in MiXCR, one entry per CDR3 protein. Seen here are roughly 500,000 distinct CDR3 sequences, about 43% observed once, and the top ten hold 15% to 20%. The receptor was derived from an adult woman with Graves' disease, either hyperthyroidism or ophthalmopathy (not recorded which). The genes are TRBV30 and TRBJ1-6, with D perhaps matching TRBD1 (6 bases). Sequencing was carried out using peripheral blood or thyroid tissue (not recorded which). CDR3 in DNA: TGTGCCTGGAAGCTTCAGGGGCAATCACCCCTCCTCTTT. Translated: CAWKLQGQSPLLF.